This T cell receptor beta chain was documented in a study of T cells in Graves' hyperthyroidism and ophthalmopathy. This clonotype was counted many times. What it recognizes is unknown. Researchers amplified the TCR beta CDR3 regions from RNA transcripts. The TCR CDR3 first-round RT-PCR relied on the HTBI primer set. TCRdb itself ran the multiplex PCR reads through MiXCR, one entry per CDR3 protein. The repertoire holds more than 350,000 distinct CDR3 sequences, with about 15% as singletons. The study's findings and limits: Ophthalmopathy was model-predicted a median approximately 6.4 months pre-onset.

Trimming left V 7 bases short and J 4 bases short, with 28 bases between. The V gene's germline CDR1 is SNHLY and CDR2 FYNNEI. The CDR3 covers 18 residues. The chain links TRBV2 to TRBJ1-2; D gene unclear. The sequence was obtained from a woman between 25 and 40 years old with Graves' hyperthyroidism. Source material: blood. The CDR3 protein is CASKTAVTHRGTSYGYTF. CDR3 DNA: TGTGCCAGCAAAACCGCCGTCACGCACCGGGGTACTAGCTATGGCTACACCTTC.